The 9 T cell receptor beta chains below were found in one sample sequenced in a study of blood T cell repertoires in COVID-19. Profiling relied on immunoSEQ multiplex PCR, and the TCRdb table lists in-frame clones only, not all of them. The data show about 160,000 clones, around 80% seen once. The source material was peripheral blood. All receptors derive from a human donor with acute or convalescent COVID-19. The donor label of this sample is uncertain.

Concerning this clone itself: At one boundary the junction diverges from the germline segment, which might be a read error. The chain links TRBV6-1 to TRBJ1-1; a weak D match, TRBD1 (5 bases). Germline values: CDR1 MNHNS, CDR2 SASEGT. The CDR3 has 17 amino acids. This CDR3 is CASSEVTSGGTNTEASF. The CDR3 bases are TGTGCCAGCAGTGAAGTGACGTCGGGGGGGACGAACACTGAAGCTTCCTTT.

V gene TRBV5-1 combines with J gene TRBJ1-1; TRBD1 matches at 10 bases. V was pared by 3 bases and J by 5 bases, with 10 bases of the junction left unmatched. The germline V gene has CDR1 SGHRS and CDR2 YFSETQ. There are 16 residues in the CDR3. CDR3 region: CASSYSPGTGVTEAFF. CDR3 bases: TGCGCCAGCAGCTATAGTCCCGGGACAGGGGTGACTGAAGCTTTCTTT.

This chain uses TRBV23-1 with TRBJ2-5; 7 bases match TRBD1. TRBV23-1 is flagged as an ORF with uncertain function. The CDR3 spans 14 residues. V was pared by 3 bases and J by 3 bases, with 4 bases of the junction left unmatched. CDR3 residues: CASSHPTGEETQYF. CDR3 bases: TGCGCCAGCAGTCACCCCACAGGGGAAGAGACCCAGTACTTC.

In DNA, the CDR3 is TGTGCCAGCAGCCTTGGGACAGCGAACACCGGGGAGCTGTTTTTT. Translated, it gives CASSLGTANTGELFF. The J gene is TRBJ2-2, the V gene TRBV2, with 7 bases fitting TRBD1. Germline V gene data show CDR1 as SNHLY and CDR2 as FYNNEI. J gave up 0 bases and V 6 bases, and 4 bases lay outside the gene matches. This CDR3 has 15 residues.

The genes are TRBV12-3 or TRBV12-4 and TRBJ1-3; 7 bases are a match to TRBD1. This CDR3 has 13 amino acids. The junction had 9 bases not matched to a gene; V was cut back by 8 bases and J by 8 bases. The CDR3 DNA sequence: TGTGCCAGCCTTGACAGGGTGCTAGACACCATATATTTT. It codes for CASLDRVLDTIYF.

CDR3 DNA: TGTGCCAGCAGCGACTCGACGGGGAATGAGCAGTTCTTC. It specifies CASSDSTGNEQFF. The chain carries TRBV9 and TRBJ2-1; D may be TRBD2 (5 bases). This CDR3 is 13 amino acids long. CDR1 is SGDLS, CDR2 YYNGEE, per germline. V gave up 3 bases and J gave up 7 bases, with 11 bases separating them.

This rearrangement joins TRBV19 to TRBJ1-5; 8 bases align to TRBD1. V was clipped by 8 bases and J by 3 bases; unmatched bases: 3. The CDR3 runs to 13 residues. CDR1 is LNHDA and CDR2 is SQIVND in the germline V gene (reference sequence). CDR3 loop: CASGQGYNQPQHF. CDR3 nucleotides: TGTGCCAGTGGACAGGGCTACAATCAGCCCCAGCATTTT.

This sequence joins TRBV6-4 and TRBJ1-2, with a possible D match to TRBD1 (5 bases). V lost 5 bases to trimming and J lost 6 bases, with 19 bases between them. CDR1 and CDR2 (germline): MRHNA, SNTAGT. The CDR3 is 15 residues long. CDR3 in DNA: TGTGCCAGCAGTCGATATTTTCTAGGGGCGGATGGCTACACCTTC. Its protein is CASSRYFLGADGYTF.

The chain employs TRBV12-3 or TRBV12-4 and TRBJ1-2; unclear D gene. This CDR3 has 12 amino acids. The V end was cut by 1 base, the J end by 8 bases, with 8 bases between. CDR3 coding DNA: TGTGCCAGCAGTTTAGGGCCCGCCGGCTACACCTTC. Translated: CASSLGPAGYTF.